The 32 T cell receptor beta chains given below trace back to one sample, sequenced in a study of T cell responses to AZD1222 COVID-19 vaccine (dated by TCRdb to about 2021). The library came from the immunoSEQ multiplex PCR assay. The table comes from immuneACCESS by way of TCRdb, which keeps in-frame sequences with V and J called. Part of the clones is missing from these tables; in studies checked, under half for an unresolved V gene and the rest for unknown reasons. A total of tens of thousands of clones appear in this sample, about 91% of them only once. Around 10% of the sample is taken by the ten largest. Explained via the paper, the time point label denotes: baseline before first vaccination. Explained via the paper, the treatment or condition label denotes: meningococcal conjugate vaccine given as trial control. The sequenced sample was peripheral blood, obtained on day 0 of MenACWY control vaccination. The receptors stem from an adult in good health.

The chain employs TRBV4-1 and TRBJ1-1; D perhaps matches TRBD1 (5 bases). Looked up from germline, CDR1 is MGHRA and CDR2 is YSYEKL. Between the trimmed V and J ends, which lost 1 base and 0 bases, there was a span of 18 bases. The CDR3 is made up of 18 amino acids. CDR3 sequence (DNA): TGCGCCAGCAGCCAAGCGTCGGGGCACTCAACGATGAACACTGAAGCTTTCTTT. Protein: CASSQASGHSTMNTEAFF.

The rearrangement joins TRBV6-5 to TRBJ2-5; maybe TRBD2 (5 bases). The CDR3 spans 14 residues. V lost 2 bases and J lost 1, with 8 bases in between. CDR1 is MNHEY, CDR2 SVGAGI, per germline. The CDR3 bases are TGTGCCAGCAGTTACGGGAGAGCCCAAGAGACCCAGTACTTC. It codes for CASSYGRAQETQYF.

The chain recombines TRBV6-2 or TRBV6-3 with TRBJ2-7; TRBD1 agrees at 7 bases. V lost 1 base to trimming and J lost 2 bases; unmatched junction nucleotides: 11. Per the germline V gene, CDR1 is MNHEY and CDR2 is SVGEGT. This CDR3 contains 17 residues. Here the CDR3 reads CASSYLGLQGTTYEQYF. The CDR3, as DNA: TGTGCCAGCAGTTACTTAGGGTTACAGGGGACCACCTACGAGCAGTACTTC.

This clone occurred a few times. This same CDR3 is encoded by further DNA sequences in the sample. The gene calls are TRBV18 and TRBJ1-5; 7 bases match TRBD1. The CDR3 covers 15 residues. Trimming took 3 bases from V and 1 from J; bases not matched to a gene: 3. The germline V gene has CDR1 KGHSH and CDR2 LQKENI. In DNA, the CDR3 is TGTGCCAGCTCACCGTCGGGACAGAGCAATCAGCCCCAGCATTTT. Translation: CASSPSGQSNQPQHF.

CDR3: CASSLFLGGTEAFF. CDR3 in DNA: TGTGCCAGCAGTTTATTCCTTGGGGGAACTGAAGCTTTCTTT. The rearrangement uses TRBV28 and TRBJ1-1, with D perhaps matching TRBD1 (5 bases). V gave up 1 base and J gave up 5 bases, with 11 bases separating them. This CDR3 contains 14 residues. The germline gives CDR1 MDHEN, CDR2 SYDVKM.

The V call is TRBV2, the J call TRBJ1-6; maybe TRBD1 (5 bases). The germline V and J ends were trimmed by 3 bases and 4 bases, with 19 bases remaining between them. The CDR3 runs to 18 residues. Germline V gives CDR1 SNHLY, CDR2 FYNNEI. The CDR3 sequence: CASSDGPGGAGYNSPLHF. The CDR3 bases are TGTGCCAGCAGTGATGGGCCCGGGGGAGCGGGTTATAATTCACCCCTCCACTTT.

The V call is TRBV7-9, the J call TRBJ2-3; 11 bases map to TRBD2. Germline loops: CDR1 SEHNR, CDR2 FQNEAQ (reference sequence). J gave up 6 bases and V 2 bases, and 7 bases lay outside the gene matches. The CDR3 sequence is 16 residues long. In DNA, the CDR3 is TGTGCCAGCAGCTTATTAGCGGGGGGGCCCGGGGATACGCAGTATTTT. Protein product: CASSLLAGGPGDTQYF.

DNA of the CDR3: TGTGCCAGCAGCTTACAGGGAGGGGCAGATACGCAGTATTTT. It codes for CASSLQGGADTQYF. The gene calls are TRBV5-6 and TRBJ2-3; D perhaps matches TRBD2 (7 bases). The germline CDR1 and CDR2 sequences are SGHDT and YYEEEE. Trimming stripped 2 bases from V and 4 bases from J, with 11 bases between. The CDR3 runs to 14 residues.

The chain carries TRBV7-2 and TRBJ2-3, with unresolved D. CDR1 and CDR2 from the germline V gene are SGHTA and FQGNSA. The CDR3 length is 14 residues. The V and J ends lost 6 bases and 4 bases respectively, with 14 bases between them. The DNA for the CDR3 is TGTGCCAGCAGGCTAGAGGTGAGCTCAGATACGCAGTATTTT. The encoded protein is CASRLEVSSDTQYF.

This chain connects TRBV5-1 to TRBJ2-7; no clear D gene. The CDR3 extends over 14 amino acids. Germline V gene sequence: CDR1 SGHRS, CDR2 YFSETQ. The V and J ends lost 2 bases and 1 base respectively, with 10 bases between them. The DNA for the CDR3 is TGCGCCAGCAGCTTAAAGGGTGCGTCCTACGAGCAGTACTTC. Translated, it gives CASSLKGASYEQYF.

V usage is TRBV7-2 and J usage is TRBJ1-4; D not certain. Germline CDR1 SGHTA, CDR2 FQGNSA. Trimming took 2 bases from V and 15 from J, leaving 19 bases between them. The CDR3 loop spans 14 amino acids. DNA of the CDR3: TGTGCCAGCAGCTTAAGTAGGGAACGGCAGAGGTTGTTTTTT. Translating it yields CASSLSRERQRLFF.

The chain is built from TRBV5-6 and TRBJ2-5; TRBD2 aligns across 11 bases. This CDR3 has 17 residues. Germline V gene lookup returns CDR1 SGHDT and CDR2 YYEEEE. Losses at the gene ends were 6 bases for V and 4 bases for J; bases not matched to a gene: 14. This chain's CDR3 is CASISTGASGGRETQYF. In nucleotides, the CDR3 is TGTGCCAGCATCTCCACTGGGGCTAGCGGGGGGAGAGAGACCCAGTACTTC.

This chain joins TRBV12-5 and TRBJ2-5; 14 bases align to TRBD2. V lost 4 bases to trimming and J lost 4 bases; unmatched junction nucleotides: 2. The CDR3 loop spans 15 amino acids. Per germline, CDR1 LGHNT and CDR2 FRNRAP. The CDR3 here is CASGWGTSGGETQYF. The CDR3 coding sequence is TGTGCTAGTGGTTGGGGGACTAGCGGGGGAGAGACCCAGTACTTC.

The genes are TRBV9 and TRBJ2-1; TRBD1 aligns across 8 bases. This CDR3 has 16 amino acids. The V and J ends lost 4 bases and 2 bases, in that order; junction bases with no gene match: 8. Germline lookup yields CDR1 SGDLS and CDR2 YYNGEE. The CDR3 region is CASSRQDRAAYNEQFF. The CDR3, as DNA: TGTGCCAGCAGCCGCCAGGACAGGGCCGCCTACAATGAGCAGTTCTTC.

This clone was picked up one time. This chain links TRBV11-2 with TRBJ1-5; D might be TRBD1 (6 bases). In germline, CDR1 is SGHAT, CDR2 FQNNGV. The V end lost 8 bases, the J end lost 2 bases, and 16 bases lay between the germline ends. The CDR3 is 15 residues long. The CDR3 coding sequence is TGTGCCAGCTCTACCCTCAGGGGCGGCAATCAGCCCCAGCATTTT. This translates into CASSTLRGGNQPQHF.

The chain is built from TRBV7-9 and TRBJ2-1; TRBD2 is a possible D gene (6 bases). V lost 4 bases and J 0 bases, leaving 16 bases between the germline ends. The CDR3 length is 17 residues. Germline V gene lookup returns CDR1 SEHNR and CDR2 FQNEAQ (reference sequence). In DNA, the CDR3 is TGTGCCAGCAGCTCGGGGGAAGGAGGGATCTCCTACAATGAGCAGTTCTTC. Translating gives CASSSGEGGISYNEQFF.

This clone has just one count. The rearrangement joins TRBV7-9 to TRBJ2-5; TRBD2 matches at 7 bases. Germline assignment: CDR1 SEHNR and CDR2 FQNEAQ (reference sequence). J gave up 2 bases and V 3 bases, and 6 bases lay outside the gene matches. This CDR3 spans 15 amino acids. CDR3: CASSLISGVQETQYF. CDR3 coding DNA: TGTGCCAGCAGCTTGATCAGCGGGGTACAAGAGACCCAGTACTTC.

The CDR3 DNA is TGTGCCAGCTCACCGAACCATGAAGCTTTCTTT. It is translated as CASSPNHEAFF. The chain couples TRBV18 to TRBJ1-1; D gene unclear. There are 11 residues in the CDR3. Germline V gene lookup returns CDR1 KGHSH and CDR2 LQKENI. V was shortened by 3 bases and J by 7 bases, with 6 bases between the two germline ends.

The chain has TRBV7-8 and TRBJ1-5; perhaps TRBD1 as D (6 bases). V lost 4 bases, J lost 8 bases, and 15 bases lay in between. This CDR3 comprises 14 residues. Germline lookup yields CDR1 SGHVS and CDR2 FQNEAQ. This CDR3 is CASSSSTGGEPQHF. The DNA of the CDR3 is TGTGCCAGCAGCTCCTCGACAGGAGGGGAGCCCCAGCATTTT.

This chain connects TRBV4-2 to TRBJ1-1; 7 positions match TRBD1. The V and J ends lost 5 bases and 3 bases, in that order; junction bases with no gene match: 6. Germline CDR1 and CDR2: LGHNA and YNFKEQ. This CDR3 has 14 residues. CDR3 DNA sequence: TGTGCCAGCAGCTTCAGGGGGTTGGACACTGAAGCTTTCTTT. Residues: CASSFRGLDTEAFF.

The chain links TRBV4-2 to TRBJ1-6; weak D call: TRBD1 (5 bases). The CDR3 spans 19 residues. From germline, CDR1 is LGHNA and CDR2 YNFKEQ. The ends were cut back, 0 bases at V and 0 bases at J, with 15 bases in the middle. CDR3 nucleotides: TGTGCCAGCAGCCAAGAGATGTCCTTCGGGGGCTCCTATAATTCACCCCTCCACTTT. It specifies CASSQEMSFGGSYNSPLHF.

This clone was picked up one time. The chain employs TRBV7-2 and TRBJ2-1, with D perhaps matching TRBD1 (6 bases). The CDR3 runs to 16 residues. In germline, CDR1 is SGHTA, CDR2 FQGNSA. The V gene lost 5 bases and the J gene lost 4 bases, with 18 bases spanning the gap. CDR3 nucleotides: TGTGCCAGCAGCCTACGCCCCGGACAGTCGTACAATGAGCAGTTCTTC. Its protein product is CASSLRPGQSYNEQFF.

The chain is built from TRBV19 and TRBJ2-3; D could derive from TRBD1 or TRBD2 (5 bases each). Germline assignment: CDR1 LNHDA and CDR2 SQIVND (reference sequence). The CDR3 is made up of 14 amino acids. Trimming removed 3 bases at V and 4 bases at J, with 11 bases between. The CDR3 bases are TGTGCCAGTAGTATGCTGGGGGTCCCAGATACGCAGTATTTT. Translation gives CASSMLGVPDTQYF.

This chain uses TRBV27 with TRBJ2-7; TRBD1 matches at 9 bases. CDR1 MNHEY and CDR2 SMNVEV come from the germline V gene (reference sequence). The CDR3 covers 15 residues. The ends lost 0 bases at V and 5 bases at J; junction bases unmatched: 5. The CDR3 coding sequence is TGTGCCAGCAGTTTATCCGGGACAGGGCGGAACGAGCAGTACTTC. Its protein product is CASSLSGTGRNEQYF.

The gene calls are TRBV6-2 or TRBV6-3 and TRBJ2-2, with D perhaps matching TRBD2 (6 bases). There are 14 residues in the CDR3. Trimming took off 5 bases at V and 6 bases at J, with 13 bases between the two ends. Germline CDR1 MNHEY, CDR2 SVGEGT. The CDR3 DNA sequence: TGTGCCAGCAGTGGAGGGGTTCATCCCGGGGAGCTGTTTTTT. This sequence encodes CASSGGVHPGELFF.

The chain links TRBV5-6 to TRBJ1-1, with D hard to call. V lost 6 bases to trimming and J lost 0 bases, with 9 bases between them. CDR1 and CDR2 (germline): SGHDT, YYEEEE. The CDR3 is made up of 13 amino acids. The CDR3 coding sequence is TGTGCCAGCATCTCCTCGATGAACACTGAAGCTTTCTTT. Residues: CASISSMNTEAFF.

The chain couples TRBV19 to TRBJ1-4, with unresolved D. The CDR3 consists of 13 residues. V lost 3 bases and J 8 bases, leaving 10 bases between the germline ends. Germline CDR1 and CDR2: LNHDA and SQIVND (reference sequence). CDR3 nucleotides: TGTGCCAGTAGTATTCCCGGGAGCGAAAAACTGTTTTTT. Protein product: CASSIPGSEKLFF.

This chain connects TRBV20-1 to TRBJ2-7, with 12 bases aligning to TRBD1. V shed 3 bases and J 4 bases; nucleotides not matched to a gene: 4. CDR3 length: 14 amino acids. CDR1 and CDR2 from the germline V gene are DFQATT and SNEGSKA (reference sequence). CDR3 amino acids: CSASAGQGAYEQYF. The CDR3 bases are TGCAGTGCTAGTGCGGGACAGGGGGCGTACGAGCAGTACTTC.

This clone was recorded once. The chain recombines TRBV10-1 with TRBJ2-2; TRBD2 matches at 7 bases. This CDR3 is 16 amino acids long. The J segment lost 1 base and the V segment lost 3 bases, leaving 5 bases of the junction unmatched. Germline V gene lookup returns CDR1 WNHNN and CDR2 SYGVQD (reference sequence). Written as DNA, the CDR3 is TGCGCCAGCAGTGATTTACGGGGGGAGAACACCGGGGAGCTGTTTTTT. Amino acid sequence: CASSDLRGENTGELFF.

The chain has TRBV12-5 and TRBJ2-1; D uncertain. V was shortened by 1 base and J by 8 bases, with 9 bases between the two germline ends. The CDR3 totals 13 residues. The germline V gene encodes CDR1 LGHNT and CDR2 FRNRAP. CDR3 loop: CASGLGGGDEQFF. DNA of the CDR3: TGTGCTAGTGGTTTGGGGGGTGGGGATGAGCAGTTCTTC.

The chain is built from TRBV7-2 and TRBJ1-3, with D unresolved. CDR3 size: 14 residues. Germline V gene lookup returns CDR1 SGHTA and CDR2 FQGNSA. Trimming left V 1 base short and J 2 bases short, with 6 bases between. CDR3: CASSLDRAGNTIYF. DNA of the CDR3: TGTGCCAGCAGCTTAGACAGAGCTGGAAACACCATATATTTT.

With respect to this clone: The same CDR3 can be traced to other DNA sequences in this sample. This rearrangement joins TRBV4-2 to TRBJ1-1; D is uncertain. The CDR3 totals 15 residues. CDR1 and CDR2 (germline): LGHNA, YNFKEQ. Trimming left V 0 bases short and J 4 bases short, with 12 bases between. In DNA form, the CDR3 reads TGTGCCAGCAGCCAAGATAAGTTACGACTCACTGAAGCTTTCTTT. This gives the protein CASSQDKLRLTEAFF.